These 3 T cell receptor beta chains share one sample of origin, sequenced in a study of T cells in tuberculosis. Thawed, overnight-rested PBMC were stained with GMM-loaded CD1B tetramer, viability dye and anti-CD3, then sorted. CD1B tetramers were loaded with Rhodococcus equi-derived C32 glucose monomycolate. TCRdb's copy holds only in-frame clones and misses some; the assay was immunoSEQ multiplex PCR. The data show 85,000 to 100,000 clones, with roughly 93% seen just once and approximately 2% held by the top ten. The sequenced sample was CD1b-GMM tetramer-negative cells sorted from PBMCs. These TCRs come from an adult woman with latent tuberculosis.

The chain employs TRBV6-1 and TRBJ2-5; D might be TRBD2 (5 bases). V lost 4 bases and J lost 1, with 10 bases in between. Germline V gene lookup returns CDR1 MNHNS and CDR2 SASEGT. The CDR3 is 14 residues long. DNA for the CDR3: TGTGCCAGCAGTGGAGGGCTTTCCCAAGAGACCCAGTACTTC. Protein sequence: CASSGGLSQETQYF.

This rearrangement joins TRBV7-9 to TRBJ1-6; D unresolved. Germline CDR1 SEHNR, CDR2 FQNEAQ (reference sequence). Trimming took 1 base from V and 13 from J, leaving 11 bases between them. The CDR3 has 13 residues. The CDR3: CASSLGGIWPLHF. CDR3 DNA sequence: TGTGCCAGCAGCTTAGGCGGAATTTGGCCCCTCCACTTT.

The CDR3 coding sequence is TGCAGCGCCACCCTGACAGTAATGAACACTGAAGCTTTCTTT. Amino acid sequence: CSATLTVMNTEAFF. The rearrangement uses TRBV29-1 and TRBJ1-1, with D possibly matching TRBD1 (5 bases). Germline loops: CDR1 SQVTM, CDR2 ANQGSEA. Trimming shortened V by 7 bases and J by 0 bases, and 15 bases separated the two germline ends. The CDR3 contains 14 residues.